A single sample gave rise to the 21 T cell receptor beta chains below, sequenced in a study of blood T cell repertoires in COVID-19. The table came from immunoSEQ multiplex PCR; TCRdb's copy has only in-frame clones and leaves some out. In the table there are about 75,000 clones, roughly 90% of which are singletons. Material for sequencing was peripheral blood. These receptors were taken from a human donor in a cohort sampled during active COVID-19.

About this clone itself: The same CDR3 can be traced to other DNA sequences in this sample. The gene calls are TRBV6-5 and TRBJ2-1; 13 nucleotides agree with TRBD2. This CDR3 spans 16 amino acids. Germline loops: CDR1 MNHEY, CDR2 SVGAGI. V lost 2 bases to trimming and J lost 6 bases; unmatched junction nucleotides: 4. The DNA of the CDR3 is TGTGCCAGCAGTTACCATAGACTAGCGGGAGGCAATGAGCAGTTCTTC. This sequence encodes CASSYHRLAGGNEQFF.

This sequence joins TRBV6-6 and TRBJ2-7; 7 bases fit TRBD2. Germline loops: CDR1 MNHNY, CDR2 SVGAGI (reference sequence). The CDR3 is 15 amino acids. V was pared by 8 bases and J by 5 bases, with 15 bases of the junction left unmatched. Here the CDR3 reads CASRTPGGLKNEQYF. The CDR3 nucleotides are TGTGCCAGCCGAACCCCGGGAGGTCTAAAAAACGAGCAGTACTTC.

The V gene is TRBV13, the J gene TRBJ2-7; 10 bases map to TRBD1. CDR3 length: 16 amino acids. V gave up 3 bases and J gave up 0 bases; unmatched junction bases: 5. Germline V gene sequence: CDR1 PRHDT, CDR2 FYEKMQ (reference sequence). Here the CDR3 DNA reads TGTGCCAGCAGCTTTTTCGGGACAGGGGCCTCCTACGAGCAGTACTTC. This sequence encodes CASSFFGTGASYEQYF.

The V call is TRBV19, the J call TRBJ2-2; 8 nucleotides agree with TRBD1. CDR1 and CDR2 from the germline V gene are LNHDA and SQIVND (reference sequence). With V trimmed by 6 bases and J by 4 bases, 7 bases remained unmatched. This CDR3 contains 15 residues. The CDR3 loop is CASRRRTGSTGELFF. In DNA form, the CDR3 reads TGTGCCAGTAGGAGACGGACAGGGTCCACCGGGGAGCTGTTTTTT.

The chain carries TRBV29-1 and TRBJ2-6; D may be TRBD1 (5 bases). This CDR3 has 14 amino acids. Between the trimmed V and J ends, which lost 5 bases and 0 bases, there was a span of 8 bases. CDR1 SQVTM and CDR2 ANQGSEA come from the germline V gene. The CDR3 loop reads CSVPQGSGANVLTF. For the CDR3, the DNA is TGCAGCGTTCCCCAGGGCTCTGGGGCCAACGTCCTGACTTTC. The entire variable domain, with the rest obtained from reference TRBV29-1 and TRBJ2-6, is as follows: SAVISQKPSRDICQRGTSLTIQCQVDSQVTMMFWYRQQPGQSLTLIATANQGSEATYESGFVIDKFPISRPNLTFSTLTVSNMSPEDSSIYLCSVPQGSGANVLTFGAGSRLTVL.

The chain is built from TRBV7-6 and TRBJ1-6; a possible D gene is TRBD1 (5 bases). Per the germline V gene, CDR1 is SGHVS and CDR2 is FNYEAQ. Trimming took 2 bases from V and 0 from J, leaving 11 bases between them. The CDR3 length is 17 residues. The CDR3: CASSLRGRGSYNSPLHF. CDR3 nucleotide sequence: TGTGCCAGCAGCTTAAGGGGCCGCGGCTCCTATAATTCACCCCTCCACTTT.

The genes are TRBV7-9 and TRBJ2-3; weak D call: TRBD2 (5 bases). This CDR3 region has 14 residues. V lost 5 bases, J lost 6 bases, and 15 bases lay in between. Per germline, CDR1 SEHNR and CDR2 FQNEAQ (reference sequence). CDR3 amino acids: CASSPGRASDTQYF. DNA of the CDR3: TGTGCCAGCAGCCCGGGAAGGGCCTCCGATACGCAGTATTTT. Combining the CDR3 with reference TRBV7-9 and TRBJ2-3 gives the whole variable domain DTGVSQNPRHKITKRGQNVTFRCDPISEHNRLYWYRQTLGQGPEFLTYFQNEAQLEKSRLLSDRFSAERPKGSFSTLEIQRTEQGDSAMYLCASSPGRASDTQYFGPGTRLTVL.

Only one count was recorded for this clone. The rearrangement joins TRBV5-1 to TRBJ2-7; possibly TRBD1 for D (6 bases). V lost 5 bases and J lost 2, with 11 bases in between. Germline CDR1 reads SGHRS; CDR2 reads YFSETQ. CDR3 length: 13 residues. DNA of the CDR3: TGCGCCAGCAGAGGGCAGGGGACCTACGAGCAGTACTTC. Amino acids: CASRGQGTYEQYF. Filled out from reference TRBV5-1 and TRBJ2-7, the complete variable domain reads KAGVTQTPRYLIKTRGQQVTLSCSPISGHRSVSWYQQTPGQGLQFLFEYFSETQRNKGNFPGRFSGRQFSNSRSEMNVSTLELGDSALYLCASRGQGTYEQYFGPGTRLTVT.

The CDR3 sequence: CSVLRAGTAEAFF. The DNA of the CDR3 is TGCAGCGTCCTCAGGGCAGGGACTGCTGAAGCTTTCTTT. V gene TRBV29-1 combines with J gene TRBJ1-1; D might be TRBD1 (5 bases). Per the germline V gene, CDR1 is SQVTM and CDR2 is ANQGSEA. Trimming took 6 bases from V and 6 from J, leaving 17 bases between them. This CDR3 is built from 13 residues.

The chain employs TRBV7-2 and TRBJ2-7, with D uncertain. The V end lost 0 bases, the J end lost 2 bases, and 8 bases lay between the germline ends. Looked up from germline, CDR1 is SGHTA and CDR2 is FQGNSA. CDR3 length equals 14 residues. CDR3 bases: TGTGCCAGCAGCTTAGCGGCAGGAACCTACGAGCAGTACTTC. It is translated as CASSLAAGTYEQYF.

The J gene is TRBJ2-2, the V gene TRBV6-5; 8 positions match TRBD1. J lost 4 bases, V lost 4 bases, and 5 bases had no gene match. Germline CDR1 is MNHEY and CDR2 is SVGAGI. The CDR3 has 15 residues. The CDR3 sequence is CASSSAQGATGELFF. In DNA, the CDR3 is TGTGCCAGCAGTTCTGCCCAGGGGGCCACCGGGGAGCTGTTTTTT.

The chain couples TRBV5-1 to TRBJ2-3, with no clear D. Trimming took 0 bases from V and 5 from J, leaving 7 bases between them. Germline V gene data show CDR1 as SGHRS and CDR2 as YFSETQ. The CDR3 loop spans 13 amino acids. In DNA, the CDR3 is TGCGCCAGCAGCTTGGCGGGTGGAGATACGCAGTATTTT. Amino acids: CASSLAGGDTQYF.

The chain combines TRBV6-5 with TRBJ2-7, with unresolved D. Germline CDR1 MNHEY, CDR2 SVGAGI. The CDR3 runs 16 residues. The V and J ends lost 2 bases and 5 bases respectively, with 19 bases between them. The CDR3 region is CASSYSIRQFTDEQYF. The CDR3, as DNA: TGTGCCAGCAGTTACAGTATCAGACAATTTACCGACGAGCAGTACTTC.

As to this clone: A junction end diverges from the germline sequence, so it may reflect a read error. The chain is built from TRBV30 and TRBJ1-2; TRBD1 matches at 9 bases. Germline loops: CDR1 GTSNPN, CDR2 SVGIG (reference sequence). The CDR3 runs 11 residues. CDR3 bases: TGCGGGACAGGGCGAGGAAATGGCTACACCTTC. Protein: CGTGRGNGYTF.

This clone has a handful of counts. This rearrangement joins TRBV3-1 (or the pseudogene TRBV3-2) to TRBJ1-5; the D is unclear. CDR3 length equals 14 residues. Deletions cut 4 bases from V and 0 bases from J, with 7 bases between. Per germline, CDR1 LGHDT and CDR2 YNNKEL (reference sequence). Written as DNA, the CDR3 is TGTGCCAGCAGCCCCAACTATAGCAATCAGCCCCAGCATTTT. Amino acids: CASSPNYSNQPQHF.

This clone came up once. The gene calls are TRBV10-3 and TRBJ1-5, with D unclear. Germline V gene sequence: CDR1 ENHRY, CDR2 SYGVKD. V was cut by 2 bases and J by 2 bases, with 16 bases left in between. The CDR3 has 17 amino acids. CDR3 sequence reads: CAISEMGTRVGNQPQHF. DNA of the CDR3: TGTGCCATCAGTGAGATGGGCACGAGGGTTGGCAATCAGCCCCAGCATTTT.

The rearrangement links TRBV5-1 to TRBJ2-5; maybe TRBD1 (6 bases). Germline-derived CDR1 and CDR2 are SGHRS and YFSETQ. The CDR3 is made up of 16 amino acids. V was clipped by 4 bases and J by 5 bases, with 21 bases between them. The CDR3, as DNA: TGCGCCAGCAGCCCAAACGGGCCCGCCCAGGGGGAGACCCAGTACTTC. Amino acid sequence: CASSPNGPAQGETQYF.

This clone was detected once. V and J are TRBV2 and TRBJ2-1, with TRBD2 matching 10 bases. CDR1 SNHLY and CDR2 FYNNEI come from the germline V gene. The CDR3 is 16 residues long. Trimming cost V 5 bases and J 0 bases; bases outside gene matches: 4. CDR3 protein: CASSSSGRYSYNEQFF. The CDR3, as DNA: TGTGCCAGCAGTAGTAGCGGGAGGTACTCCTACAATGAGCAGTTCTTC.

V and J are TRBV7-6 and TRBJ2-1; tentatively, D is TRBD1 (7 bases). Looked up from germline, CDR1 is SGHVS and CDR2 is FNYEAQ. The CDR3 covers 16 residues. V shed 1 base and J shed 6 bases, with 16 bases lying between them. The CDR3 DNA reads TGTGCCAGCAGCTTAGGAGGAGGGGGCTCGGGCAATGAGCAGTTCTTC. Residues: CASSLGGGGSGNEQFF.

This clone was observed a single time. The rearrangement joins TRBV11-1 to TRBJ2-7; tentatively, D is TRBD1 (6 bases). Germline assignment: CDR1 SGHAT and CDR2 FQDESV (reference sequence). Trimming left V 0 bases short and J 4 bases short, with 10 bases between. The CDR3 spans 14 residues. CDR3 sequence: CASSLATGPYEQYF. In DNA form, the CDR3 reads TGTGCCAGCAGCTTAGCGACAGGCCCGTACGAGCAGTACTTC. The full variable domain, with the rest looked up from reference TRBV11-1 and TRBJ2-7, is EAEVAQSPRYKITEKSQAVAFWCDPISGHATLYWYRQILGQGPELLVQFQDESVVDDSQLPKDRFSAERLKGVDSTLKIQPAELGDSAMYLCASSLATGPYEQYFGPGTRLTVT.

Concerning this clone: The junction and the germline gene differ at one end; a read error may be behind it. This rearrangement joins TRBV7-7 to TRBJ2-7, with TRBD1 as a possible D gene (6 bases). The length of the CDR3 is 13 residues. The V gene's germline CDR1 is SSHAT and CDR2 FNYEAQ (reference sequence). The CDR3 here is CASSLEGVNEQYF. In nucleotides, the CDR3 is TGTGCTAGCAGCTTAGAGGGGGTCAACGAGCAGTACTTC.